This T cell receptor beta chain was sequenced in a study of T cell repertoires in cytomegalovirus infection. About the study: Public TCR beta signatures were indicative of both CMV infection and a matching HLA type.

TCRdb passed the reads through MiXCR, listing each CDR3 protein once. The sample lists 300,000 to 400,000 distinct CDR3 sequences, 15% to 20% occurring once. Germline V gene sequence: CDR1 LNHDA, CDR2 SQIVND (reference sequence). Trimming cost V 6 bases and J 5 bases, with 14 bases left between them. The CDR3 runs 14 residues. This clonotype has a count of ten or more. Its target is unknown. Findings and caveats of the study: HLA-C-restricted TCR beta clonotypes specific for CMV led the ex vivo response.

This receptor was obtained from a human donor in good health (CMV status not recorded). Some clones in this sample may be carry-over from other donors' samples. The V call is TRBV19, the J call TRBJ1-5; maybe TRBD1 (6 bases). Sequenced material: PBMCs. CDR3 loop: CASSPGQKYQPQHF. CDR3 nucleotides: TGTGCCAGTAGCCCCGGACAGAAGTATCAGCCCCAGCATTTT. Full variable domain (remainder filled in from reference TRBV19 and TRBJ1-5): DGGITQSPKYLFRKEGQNVTLSCEQNLNHDAMYWYRQDPGQGLRLIYYSQIVNDFQKGDIAEGYSVSREKKESFPLTVTSAQKNPTAFYLCASSPGQKYQPQHFGDGTRLSIL.